This entry features one T cell receptor beta chain sequence. The junction and the germline gene differ at one end; a read error may be behind it. This sample is drawn from a study of PD-L1 blockade in urothelial cancer. CDR1 is SEHNR and CDR2 is FQNEAQ in the germline V gene (reference sequence). This CDR3 is built from 13 residues. Only in-frame clones appear in the TCRdb table, and some are missing; sequencing was by immunoSEQ multiplex PCR. The sample holds about 100,000 clones, 91% seen once. V and J are TRBV7-9 and TRBJ1-2, with D tentatively TRBD1 (6 bases). This receptor was identified in a woman over 75 with urothelial cancer. The sample was PBMCs, taken around atezolizumab (anti-PD-L1) treatment. CDR3 nucleotides: TGTGCCAGCAGCTTAACAGGGCCAACAGGCCCATACTTC. Amino acid sequence: CASSLTGPTGPYF.